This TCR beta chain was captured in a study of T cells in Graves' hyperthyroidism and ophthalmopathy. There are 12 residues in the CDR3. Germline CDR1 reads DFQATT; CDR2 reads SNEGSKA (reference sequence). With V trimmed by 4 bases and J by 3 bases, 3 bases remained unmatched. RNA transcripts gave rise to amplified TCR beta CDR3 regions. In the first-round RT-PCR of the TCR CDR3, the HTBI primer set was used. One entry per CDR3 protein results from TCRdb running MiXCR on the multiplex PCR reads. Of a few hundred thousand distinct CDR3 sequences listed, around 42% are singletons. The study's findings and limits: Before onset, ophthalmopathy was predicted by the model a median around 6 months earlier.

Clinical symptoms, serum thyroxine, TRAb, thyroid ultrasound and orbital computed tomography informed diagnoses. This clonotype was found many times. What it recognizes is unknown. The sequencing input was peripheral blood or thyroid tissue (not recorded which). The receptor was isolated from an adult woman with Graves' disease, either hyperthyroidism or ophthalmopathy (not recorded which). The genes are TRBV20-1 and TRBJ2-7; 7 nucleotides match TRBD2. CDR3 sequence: CSATGRIYEQYF. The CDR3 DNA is TGCAGTGCTACCGGGAGGATCTACGAGCAGTACTTC.